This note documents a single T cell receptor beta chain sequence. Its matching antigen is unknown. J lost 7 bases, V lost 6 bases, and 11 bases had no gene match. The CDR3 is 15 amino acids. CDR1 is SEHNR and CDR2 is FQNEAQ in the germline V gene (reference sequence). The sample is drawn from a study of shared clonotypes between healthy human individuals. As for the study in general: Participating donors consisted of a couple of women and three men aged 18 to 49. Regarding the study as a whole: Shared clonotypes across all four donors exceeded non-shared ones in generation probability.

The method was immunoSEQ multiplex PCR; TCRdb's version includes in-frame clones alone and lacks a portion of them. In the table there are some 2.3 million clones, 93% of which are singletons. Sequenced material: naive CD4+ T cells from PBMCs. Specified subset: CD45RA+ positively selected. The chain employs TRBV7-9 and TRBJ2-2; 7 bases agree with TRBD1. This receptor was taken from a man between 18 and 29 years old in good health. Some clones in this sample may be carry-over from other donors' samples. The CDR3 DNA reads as TGTGCCAGCAGACGGGTACAGGGGTCGAACGGGGAGCTGTTTTTT. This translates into CASRRVQGSNGELFF.